These T cell receptor beta chains were read from a single sample in a study of blood T cell repertoires in COVID-19. Method: immunoSEQ multiplex PCR; TCRdb's copy keeps in-frame clones and lacks some. The sample includes approximately 55,000 clones, 80% to 85% of them seen just once. Specimen: peripheral blood. These receptors were obtained from a man aged 25-40 years with COVID-19, enrolled during active disease. Both conserved end residues are part of each CDR3. The D gene is left open where the match is weak. Not every row has a clone size; where given, it reads once, few, many or a size class.

length,V,D,size,J,CDR3,DNA
16,TRBV7-9,NA,NA,TRBJ2-7,CASSYMSGATPREQYF,TGTGCCAGCAGCTATATGTCGGGAGCAACCCCCCGCGAGCAGTACTTC
16,TRBV4-3,TRBD1,NA,TRBJ1-1,CASSQVAGTGGTEAFF,TGCGCCAGCAGCCAAGTTGCCGGGACAGGGGGGACTGAAGCTTTCTTT
15,TRBV30,NA,NA,TRBJ2-7,CAWRRGVSEAYEQYF,TGTGCCTGGAGACGCGGCGTTAGCGAGGCCTACGAGCAGTACTTC
15,TRBV5-1,TRBD2,NA,TRBJ2-1,CASSGGTRTFYEQFF,TGCGCCAGCAGCGGCGGGACTAGGACTTTCTATGAGCAGTTCTTC
16,TRBV5-4,TRBD1,NA,TRBJ1-6,CASSFELQGPSSPLHF,TGTGCCAGCAGCTTTGAGCTACAGGGGCCAAGTTCACCCCTCCACTTT
17,TRBV7-9,TRBD1,NA,TRBJ1-2,CASSYGASGTGESGYTF,TGTGCCAGCAGCTATGGGGCCTCCGGGACAGGGGAGTCTGGCTACACCTTC
13,TRBV11-3,NA,NA,TRBJ2-7,CASSLEQINEQYF,TGTGCCAGCAGCTTAGAACAGATCAACGAGCAGTACTTC
16,TRBV5-4,TRBD2,NA,TRBJ2-1,CASSFLAGGPSNEQFF,TGTGCCAGCAGCTTTTTAGCGGGAGGGCCTAGTAATGAGCAGTTCTTC
14,TRBV19,TRBD2,NA,TRBJ2-3,CASTPRREADTQYF,TGTGCCAGTACCCCTCGGCGGGAGGCAGATACGCAGTATTTT
14,TRBV2,TRBD1,NA,TRBJ1-2,CASSSRQGGYGYTF,TGTGCCAGCAGTTCCCGACAGGGGGGCTACGGCTACACCTTC
16,TRBV6-1,TRBD1,NA,TRBJ1-2,CASSEAPGQAYYGYTF,TGTGCCAGCAGTGAAGCCCCAGGACAGGCCTACTATGGCTACACCTTC
16,TRBV5-1,TRBD1,NA,TRBJ1-3,CASSYGRARGENTIYF,TGCGCCAGCAGCTACGGGAGGGCCAGGGGGGAAAACACCATATATTTT
13,TRBV10-3,TRBD2,few,TRBJ2-7,CATGGLDSYEQYF,TGTGCCACGGGGGGACTAGACTCCTACGAGCAGTACTTC
14,TRBV7-7,TRBD1,NA,TRBJ2-2,CASRQGGLTGELFF,TGTGCTAGCCGACAGGGGGGACTCACCGGGGAGCTGTTTTTT
16,TRBV5-1,TRBD1,once,TRBJ2-2,CASSPGQGVNTGELFF,TGCGCCAGCAGCCCGGGACAGGGGGTAAATACCGGGGAGCTGTTTTTT
15,TRBV7-9,TRBD1,NA,TRBJ1-1,CASSHRTGLNTEAFF,TGTGCCAGCAGCCACCGGACAGGATTGAACACTGAAGCTTTCTTT
16,TRBV5-4,NA,NA,TRBJ1-5,CASSLVSQGIHQPQHF,TGTGCCAGCAGCTTGGTTAGTCAGGGGATCCATCAGCCCCAGCATTTT
16,TRBV19,TRBD1,NA,TRBJ1-2,CASRRPMTGSNYGYTF,TGTGCCAGCCGGCGGCCCATGACAGGGTCTAACTATGGCTACACCTTC
16,TRBV10-3,TRBD1,once,TRBJ1-6,CAISEFTGGASSPLHF,TGTGCCATCAGTGAGTTCACAGGGGGCGCGAGTTCACCCCTCCACTTT
15,TRBV19,TRBD1,NA,TRBJ1-1,CASSIPTGGNTEAFF,TGTGCCAGTAGTATTCCGACAGGGGGGAACACTGAAGCTTTCTTT
14,TRBV5-1,TRBD1,NA,TRBJ2-1,CASSSGQGGNEQFF,TGCGCCAGCAGCTCGGGACAGGGAGGGAATGAGCAGTTCTTC
17,TRBV15,TRBD1,NA,TRBJ2-1,CATSRVPTGKDYNEQFF,TGTGCCACCAGCAGAGTCCCGACAGGGAAGGACTACAATGAGCAGTTCTTC
18,TRBV7-3,TRBD2,NA,TRBJ2-2,CASSLTSFPSGGTGELFF,TGTGCCAGCAGCTTAACTTCCTTTCCTAGCGGGGGGACCGGGGAGCTGTTTTTT
17,TRBV11-3,TRBD1,NA,TRBJ1-6,CASSWDRPGQKNSPLHF,TGTGCCAGCAGCTGGGACCGCCCGGGACAGAAAAATTCACCCCTCCACTTT
14,TRBV2,NA,NA,TRBJ2-7,CASSEEQGAGEQYF,TGTGCCAGCAGTGAAGAACAGGGCGCCGGCGAGCAGTACTTC
15,TRBV5-1,NA,NA,TRBJ1-6,CASSLGGVNNSPLHF,TGCGCCAGCAGCTTGGGGGGGGTTAATAATTCACCCCTCCACTTT
15,TRBV27,NA,NA,TRBJ2-7,CASSLKGQPSYEQYF,TGTGCCAGCAGTTTGAAAGGACAGCCTTCCTACGAGCAGTACTTC
17,TRBV7-7,NA,many,TRBJ2-5,CASSPTGGWQGLETQYF,TGTGCTAGCAGCCCCACAGGAGGCTGGCAGGGACTGGAGACCCAGTACTTC
16,TRBV6-1,TRBD1,few,TRBJ2-7,CASSEMPGQGANEQYF,TGTGCCAGCAGTGAAATGCCGGGACAGGGGGCAAACGAGCAGTACTTC
12,TRBV12-3/TRBV12-4,NA,NA,TRBJ1-2,CASSSGYYGYTF,TGTGCCAGCAGTTCAGGCTACTATGGCTACACCTTC
14,TRBV25-1,NA,NA,TRBJ2-5,CASSNSGTEETQYF,TGTGCCAGCAGCAATTCCGGGACTGAAGAGACCCAGTACTTC
14,TRBV6-1,TRBD1,few,TRBJ1-1,CASSDRGQNTEAFF,TGTGCCAGCAGTGACAGGGGGCAGAACACTGAAGCTTTCTTT
14,TRBV7-6,NA,NA,TRBJ2-7,CASSPGTKGYEQYF,TGTGCCAGCAGCCCCGGGACAAAGGGCTACGAGCAGTACTTC
16,TRBV11-3,TRBD1,NA,TRBJ2-3,CASSLGDRGGEDTQYF,TGTGCCAGCAGCTTGGGGGACAGGGGCGGCGAAGATACGCAGTATTTT
11,TRBV29-1,NA,NA,TRBJ1-1,CSVAMHTEAFF,TGCAGCGTTGCTATGCACACTGAAGCTTTCTTT
13,TRBV30,TRBD1,NA,TRBJ2-7,CAWGAGGPYEQYF,TGTGCCTGGGGGGCAGGGGGCCCCTACGAGCAGTACTTC
13,TRBV11-2,NA,NA,TRBJ2-3,CASSFSGVDTQYF,TGTGCCAGCAGCTTTAGCGGAGTTGATACGCAGTATTTT
16,TRBV10-3,NA,NA,TRBJ1-3,CAISESDGKEINTIYF,TGTGCCATCAGTGAGTCGGATGGCAAGGAGATAAACACCATATATTTT
14,TRBV30,NA,few,TRBJ1-2,CASTRGGVSAGYTF,TGTGCCTCGACTCGCGGGGGGGTGAGTGCGGGCTACACCTTC
16,TRBV27,TRBD1,NA,TRBJ1-2,CASSFKGQGANYGYTF,TGTGCCAGCAGTTTTAAGGGACAGGGGGCTAACTATGGCTACACCTTC
15,TRBV3-1/TRBV3-2,TRBD1,NA,TRBJ1-1,CASSPGDRANTEAFF,TGTGCCAGCAGCCCAGGGGACAGGGCGAACACTGAAGCTTTCTTT
16,TRBV19,TRBD1,NA,TRBJ2-1,CASSMTGGGSYNEQFF,TGTGCCAGTAGTATGACAGGGGGGGGCTCCTACAATGAGCAGTTCTTC
15,TRBV3-1/TRBV3-2,TRBD1,NA,TRBJ2-3,CASSQRTGGLDTQYF,TGTGCCAGCAGCCAACGGACAGGGGGACTGGATACGCAGTATTTT
13,TRBV5-1,NA,NA,TRBJ2-7,CASSLGTVGEQYF,TGCGCCAGCAGCTTGGGGACAGTTGGTGAGCAGTACTTC
15,TRBV6-5,NA,NA,TRBJ1-1,CASSYQGSANTEAFF,TGTGCCAGCAGTTACCAGGGAAGTGCGAACACTGAAGCTTTCTTT
15,TRBV5-4,TRBD1,NA,TRBJ2-2,CASSQTGDGTGELFF,TGTGCCAGCAGCCAGACAGGGGATGGGACCGGGGAGCTGTTTTTT
15,TRBV10-3,NA,NA,TRBJ2-5,CAIRMAEKDQETQYF,TGTGCCATCAGGATGGCGGAGAAAGACCAAGAGACCCAGTACTTC
14,TRBV3-1/TRBV3-2,NA,once,TRBJ1-1,CASSQDTVNTEAFF,TGTGCCAGCAGCCAAGATACGGTAAACACTGAAGCTTTCTTT
14,TRBV11-3,TRBD1,NA,TRBJ1-2,CASSRTTGLGGYTF,TGTGCCAGCAGCCGGACGACAGGGTTGGGTGGCTACACCTTC
15,TRBV18,TRBD1,NA,TRBJ1-3,CASSPPTGGYAPIYF,TGTGCCAGCTCACCACCTACAGGGGGATACGCCCCCATATATTTT
19,TRBV27,NA,NA,TRBJ2-7,CASSLLPGRRKIPVYEQYF,TGTGCCAGCAGTTTACTTCCAGGGCGAAGAAAGATTCCGGTCTACGAGCAGTACTTC